Listed here are 14 T cell receptor beta chains from one sample, sequenced in a study of T cells in Graves' hyperthyroidism and ophthalmopathy. TCR beta CDR3 sequences were amplified from RNA transcripts. Using the HTBI primer set, a first-round RT-PCR was run on the TCR CDR3. TCRdb passed the multiplex PCR reads through MiXCR, listing each CDR3 protein once. Found here are a few hundred thousand distinct CDR3 sequences, 15% to 19% of them singletons; the top ten hold less than 9.5%. Specimen: blood. The receptor set was obtained from a woman in her twenties or thirties with Graves' hyperthyroidism.

This clonotype was seen many times. The J gene is TRBJ2-1, the V gene TRBV2; D gene unclear. CDR3 size: 17 residues. Trimming removed 4 bases from V and 0 bases from J, with 16 bases in between. In germline, CDR1 is SNHLY, CDR2 FYNNEI. CDR3 nucleotide sequence: TGTGCCAGCAGTGTTTTGTCCGCGCGGAGCTCCTACAATGAGCAGTTCTTC. It yields the protein CASSVLSARSSYNEQFF.

This clonotype was recorded many times. V usage is TRBV6-1 and J usage is TRBJ2-1; D possibly corresponds to TRBD2 (5 bases). The CDR3 covers 16 residues. Germline V gives CDR1 MNHNS, CDR2 SASEGT. The V end lost 2 bases, the J end lost 0 bases, and 11 bases lay between the germline ends. CDR3 amino acids: CASSEFDYSSYNEQFF. The CDR3 nucleotides are TGTGCCAGCAGTGAATTCGACTACAGCTCCTACAATGAGCAGTTCTTC.

This clonotype was detected many times. V and J are TRBV20-1 and TRBJ2-1; the match to TRBD2 covers 11 bases. CDR3 length: 15 amino acids. With 0 bases clipped from V and 6 bases from J, the junction kept 4 bases outside the gene matches. Germline assignment: CDR1 DFQATT and CDR2 SNEGSKA (reference sequence). The CDR3 bases are TGCAGTGCTAGAGAGGCTACTAGCGGGAGCAATGAGCAGTTCTTC. Translated, it gives CSAREATSGSNEQFF.

Points on this clonotype: This clone may be a read error of a much larger clone one base away. This chain links TRBV7-2 with TRBJ1-6; D not resolved. This CDR3 comprises 16 residues. CDR1 is SGHTA and CDR2 is FQGNSA in the germline V gene. The CDR3 is CAGSLRRRGYNSPLHF. CDR3 DNA: TGTGCCGGCAGCCTACGTCGACGGGGATATAATTCACCCCTCCACTTT. Filled out from reference TRBV7-2 and TRBJ1-6, the complete variable domain reads GAGVSQSPSNKVTEKGKDVELRCDPISGHTALYWYRQSLGQGLEFLIYFQGNSAPDKSGLPSDRFSAERTGGSVSTLTIQRTQQEDSAVYLCAGSLRRRGYNSPLHFGNGTRLTVT.

This clonotype was seen at least ten times. The rearrangement uses TRBV11-2 and TRBJ2-7, with D perhaps TRBD1 (6 bases). The CDR3 has 15 amino acids. Trimming pared 5 bases from V and 3 bases from J, leaving 17 bases between. From germline, CDR1 is SGHAT and CDR2 FQNNGV. The CDR3 region is CASSRQVGPFYEQYF. The CDR3 nucleotides read TGTGCCAGCAGCCGACAGGTCGGTCCCTTCTACGAGCAGTACTTC.

The CDR3 region is CASSLERGGLGIQYF. As DNA, the CDR3 is TGTGCCAGCAGCTTGGAGCGGGGGGGCCTCGGCATTCAGTACTTC. The chain is built from TRBV7-2 and TRBJ2-4; 10 bases are shared with TRBD2. The V gene end was trimmed by 3 bases and the J gene end by 9 bases; junction bases not matched to a gene: 8. The CDR3 length is 15 residues. Per the germline V gene, CDR1 is SGHTA and CDR2 is FQGNSA.

This clonotype was picked up many times. The chain links TRBV2 to TRBJ1-2, with 9 nucleotides matching TRBD1. V gave up 4 bases and J gave up 6 bases; unmatched junction bases: 18. The CDR3 loop spans 18 amino acids. CDR1 is SNHLY and CDR2 is FYNNEI in the germline V gene. This CDR3 is CASSGSLRGTGKIDGYTF. CDR3 nucleotides: TGTGCCAGCAGTGGGAGTCTCCGTGGGACAGGGAAAATCGATGGCTACACCTTC.

This clonotype was recorded many times. The chain links TRBV7-9 to TRBJ1-2, with a tentative D call TRBD1 (5 bases). V was clipped by 0 bases and J by 4 bases, with 9 bases between them. The CDR3 runs 14 residues. Germline CDR1 reads SEHNR; CDR2 reads FQNEAQ (reference sequence). CDR3 residues: CASSLATGLYGYTF. CDR3 DNA sequence: TGTGCCAGCAGCTTAGCAACAGGACTCTATGGCTACACCTTC. Combining the CDR3 with reference TRBV7-9 and TRBJ1-2 gives the whole variable domain DTGVSQNPRHKITKRGQNVTFRCDPISEHNRLYWYRQTLGQGPEFLTYFQNEAQLEKSRLLSDRFSAERPKGSFSTLEIQRTEQGDSAMYLCASSLATGLYGYTFGSGTRLTVV.

The genes are TRBV7-3 and TRBJ1-1; D is ambiguous. The length of the CDR3 is 13 residues. CDR1 and CDR2 (germline): SGHTA, FQGTGA. Trimming stripped 2 bases from V and 7 bases from J, with 11 bases between. CDR3 sequence: CASSLARTDEAFF. The CDR3 DNA sequence: TGTGCCAGCAGCTTAGCGCGAACAGATGAAGCTTTCTTT.

Concerning this clonotype: Mismatch with germline at one junction end may stem from a read error. This sequence joins TRBV18 and TRBJ2-6; no clear D gene. CDR3 length: 15 amino acids. CDR1 and CDR2 (germline): KGHSH, LQKENI. CDR3 nucleotides: TGTGTCAGCTCACCACGCAATACTGGGGCCAACGTCCTGACTTTC. This translates into CVSSPRNTGANVLTF.

The chain has TRBV13 and TRBJ2-5, with D possibly TRBD2 on 5 matching bases. CDR1 and CDR2 (germline): PRHDT, FYEKMQ (reference sequence). V was shortened by 5 bases and J by 13 bases, with 20 bases between the two germline ends. This CDR3 is 13 amino acids long. Here the CDR3 DNA reads TGTGCCAGCAGCCCGCGGACTGACGCGAATCGGTACTTC. Residues: CASSPRTDANRYF.

This clonotype was picked up many times. This chain links TRBV7-8 with TRBJ2-5; perhaps TRBD2 as D (6 bases). This CDR3 has 16 amino acids. From germline, CDR1 is SGHVS and CDR2 FQNEAQ. V was shortened by 1 base and J by 4 bases, with 16 bases between the two germline ends. CDR3 in DNA: TGTGCCAGCAGCTTAGTGGCGGGATACCTGAGAGAGACCCAGTACTTC. Protein sequence: CASSLVAGYLRETQYF.

The sample holds many counts of this clonotype. J is TRBJ1-1 and V is TRBV12-3 or TRBV12-4; D remains ambiguous. This CDR3 has 11 amino acids. Trimming pared 3 bases from V and 8 bases from J, leaving 7 bases between. As DNA, the CDR3 is TGTGCCAGCAGTTTTTGGGCGGAAGCTTTCTTT. This codes for CASSFWAEAFF.

This clonotype has a handful of counts. The chain uses TRBV28 and TRBJ2-7, with 13 bases matching TRBD2. V shed 3 bases, J shed 5 bases, and the junction held 4 bases outside the gene matches. This CDR3 contains 15 residues. Germline V CDR1 and CDR2: MDHEN, SYDVKM. The CDR3 spells CASSFTSGRGNEQYF. DNA of the CDR3: TGTGCCAGCAGTTTCACTAGCGGGAGGGGCAACGAGCAGTACTTC.